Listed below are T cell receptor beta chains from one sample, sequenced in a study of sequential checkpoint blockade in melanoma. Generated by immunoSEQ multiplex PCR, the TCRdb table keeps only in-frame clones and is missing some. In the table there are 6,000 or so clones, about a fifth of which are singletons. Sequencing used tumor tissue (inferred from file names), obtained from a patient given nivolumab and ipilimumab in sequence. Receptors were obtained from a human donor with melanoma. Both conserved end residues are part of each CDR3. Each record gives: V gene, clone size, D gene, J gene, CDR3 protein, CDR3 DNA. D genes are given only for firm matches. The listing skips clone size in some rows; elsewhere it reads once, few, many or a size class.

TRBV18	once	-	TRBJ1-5	CASSPLTGTLTPQHF	TGTGCCAGCTCACCGTTGACAGGAACCTTGACGCCCCAGCATTTT
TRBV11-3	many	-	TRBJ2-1	CASSSMGRTLSYNEQFF	TGTGCCAGCAGCTCAATGGGGCGGACACTGTCCTACAATGAGCAGTTCTTC
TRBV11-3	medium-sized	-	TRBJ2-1	CASSSSGFGGDEQFF	TGTGCCAGCAGCTCATCGGGTTTCGGGGGTGATGAGCAGTTCTTC
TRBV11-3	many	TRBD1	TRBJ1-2	CASSPPLDRAYYGYTF	TGTGCCAGCAGCCCACCCCTGGACAGGGCCTACTATGGCTACACCTTC
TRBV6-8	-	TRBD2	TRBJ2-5	CASSYSSFLAGETQYF	TGTGCCAGCAGTTACTCGAGTTTCCTAGCGGGAGAGACCCAGTACTTC
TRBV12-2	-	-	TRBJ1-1	CASWRGGFGITEAFF	TGTGCCAGTTGGAGGGGAGGATTCGGTATCACTGAAGCTTTCTTT
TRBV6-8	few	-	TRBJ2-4	CASADRLNIQYF	TGTGCCAGCGCGGACAGATTAAACATTCAGTACTTC
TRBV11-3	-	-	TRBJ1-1	CASSLAGHTNTEAFF	TGTGCCAGCAGCTTGGCCGGACATACGAACACTGAAGCTTTCTTT
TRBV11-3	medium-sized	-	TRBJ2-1	CASSQTTRNTHEQFF	TGTGCCAGCAGCCAAACGACTAGAAATACCCATGAGCAGTTCTTC
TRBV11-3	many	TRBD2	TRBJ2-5	CASSLVAGGRRETQYF	TGTGCCAGCAGCTTGGTAGCGGGGGGTAGGCGGGAGACCCAGTACTTC
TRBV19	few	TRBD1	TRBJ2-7	CASIPTGSPSEQYF	TGTGCCAGTATTCCGACAGGGTCCCCCAGCGAGCAGTACTTC
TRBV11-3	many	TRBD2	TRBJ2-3	CASSIAGGGSGTDTQYF	TGTGCCAGCAGTATCGCCGGCGGGGGGAGTGGCACAGATACGCAGTATTTT
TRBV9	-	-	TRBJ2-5	CASSVGADQRQETQYF	TGTGCCAGCAGCGTAGGGGCGGACCAACGACAAGAGACCCAGTACTTC
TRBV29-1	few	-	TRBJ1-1	CSVEDTLSEAFF	TGCAGCGTTGAAGATACCTTATCTGAAGCTTTCTTT
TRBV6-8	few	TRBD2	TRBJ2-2	CASRRLAGEGTGELFF	TGTGCCAGCAGGCGGCTAGCGGGGGAAGGTACCGGGGAGCTGTTTTTT
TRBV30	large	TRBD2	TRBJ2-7	CAWSVLAGAYEQYF	TGTGCCTGGAGTGTACTAGCGGGGGCCTACGAGCAGTACTTC
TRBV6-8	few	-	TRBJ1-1	CASRAGVYAEAFF	TGTGCCAGCAGGGCGGGGGTTTACGCTGAAGCTTTCTTT
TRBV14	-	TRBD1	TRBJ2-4	CASSPGQGVAKNIQYF	TGTGCCAGCAGCCCGGGACAGGGAGTAGCCAAAAACATTCAGTACTTC
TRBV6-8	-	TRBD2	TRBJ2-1	CASSPGAGITNEQFF	TGTGCCAGCAGCCCCGGAGCGGGGATAACCAATGAGCAGTTCTTC
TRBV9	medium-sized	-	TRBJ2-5	CASSEWAGTYQETQYF	TGTGCCAGCAGCGAGTGGGCGGGGACCTACCAAGAGACCCAGTACTTC
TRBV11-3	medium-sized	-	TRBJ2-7	CASSVDVRGDEQYF	TGTGCCAGCAGCGTGGACGTCAGAGGGGACGAGCAGTACTTC
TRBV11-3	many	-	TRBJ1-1	CASSSHYSWGNTEAFF	TGTGCCAGCAGCTCCCATTATAGTTGGGGGAACACTGAAGCTTTCTTT
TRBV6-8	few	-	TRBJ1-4	CAITDRVNEKLFF	TGTGCCATCACCGACCGGGTTAATGAAAAACTGTTTTTT
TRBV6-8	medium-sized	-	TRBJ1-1	CASSPPMRSLNTEAFF	TGTGCCAGCAGTCCACCCATGAGGAGCCTGAACACTGAAGCTTTCTTT
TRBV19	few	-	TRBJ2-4	CASSAEKSGPKYF	TGTGCCAGTAGTGCAGAGAAATCCGGGCCAAAGTACTTC
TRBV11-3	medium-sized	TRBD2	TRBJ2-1	CASSLWLAGNNEQFF	TGTGCCAGCAGCTTGTGGCTAGCGGGGAACAATGAGCAGTTCTTC
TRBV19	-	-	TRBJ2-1	CASSGLLKDNEQFF	TGTGCCAGTAGTGGGCTACTGAAGGACAATGAGCAGTTCTTC
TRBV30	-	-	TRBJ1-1	CAWSKTENTEAFF	TGTGCCTGGAGCAAGACAGAGAACACTGAAGCTTTCTTT
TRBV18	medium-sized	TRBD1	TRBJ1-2	CASSPPGQGRGYTF	TGTGCCAGCTCACCACCGGGACAGGGTCGGGGCTACACCTTC
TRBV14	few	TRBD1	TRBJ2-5	CASSHKQPGQGVLIQETQYF	TGTGCCAGCAGCCATAAACAACCGGGACAGGGGGTGCTAATACAAGAGACCCAGTACTTC
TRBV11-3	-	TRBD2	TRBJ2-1	CASSLVLAGGGEQFF	TGTGCCAGCAGCTTAGTCCTAGCGGGGGGAGGGGAGCAGTTCTTC